The entry that follows covers one T cell receptor (beta chain) sequence. This clonotype appeared a few times. Its specific antigen is unknown. Nothing much larger sits one base from this clone, and base qualities are not available. The approximately 39 donors, aged 6 to 90 years, were systemically healthy Caucasian individuals from Russia. Each donor gave roughly 11 milliliters of peripheral blood, drawn into EDTA-treated Vacutainer tubes. Ficoll-Paque density-gradient centrifugation was used to isolate PBMCs, with at least 7 million obtained per sample. Total RNA, at least 5 micrograms per sample, was extracted from PBMCs with Trizol reagent. Naive CD45RAhigh/CD27high T cell percentages were measured by flow cytometry on a PBMC aliquot from every donor. Libraries came from 5' RACE. The instrument given in TCRdb is Illumina HiSeq 2500. A second about 6 to 11 cycle PCR used a sample-barcoded 5' primer and a J-beta primer mix. Each TCR beta cDNA molecule received a unique molecular identifier from a template-switch 5' adaptor carrying 12 random nucleotides. At least 3 million CDR3-containing paired-end reads were obtained from each sample. First-strand cDNA was synthesized from all RNA with the Mint cDNA synthesis kit, primed by a TRBC-specific oligonucleotide. Following uracil-DNA glycosylase treatment, a first 18-cycle PCR with universal primers M1SS and BC2_uni_R was performed on all cDNA. The source study handled its data this way. For normalization, 1 million high-quality reads were randomly selected from each sample, with every read carrying a distinct molecular identifier. Reads sharing molecular identifiers were discarded rather than binned into consensus sequences. MiTCR, run with a Q25 quality threshold and the strictest error-elimination algorithm, handled CDR3 identification, clonotype clustering and error correction. A nonparametric unseen species model with Euler transformation was used to estimate a lower bound on total TCR beta diversity. TCRdb reprocessing: public reads trimmed at Q25 with fastp, clones called with MiXCR, in-frame beta chains kept. Records with the same CDR3 protein are collapsed into one entry carrying the most frequent genes and DNA. It is TCRdb's table, rather than the study itself, that gives the V and J calls and clone size. The sample table records under 1,000,000 distinct CDR3 sequences; around 36% of these occur just once. 13% of the sample lies in the top ten.

The CDR3 runs 15 residues from the cysteine to the phenylalanine. Here the CDR3 DNA is all that survives: 45 bases in frame from base 1. From a lookup of the germline V gene, CDR1 and CDR2 are MNHEY and SVGEGT. The data were obtained in a study of blood T cells in healthy people across ages (dated by TCRdb to between 2014 and 2017). Regarding the complete study: In model experiments, template switching captured roughly one uniquely barcoded TCR beta cDNA molecule for every two T cells. Using deep sequencing normalized with unique cDNA molecular identifiers, the study measured how TCR beta repertoire diversity changes with age. The donors were split into four age groups: young (average 16 years), middle-aged (roughly 42), aged (about 62) and long-lived (over 80). To avoid experimental bias, donors of different ages were randomly spread across the sequencing lanes. The study analyzed two additional independent replicas of 1 million unique cDNA reads from the same blood draw for two donors, one aged 18 to 29 and one aged 80 or older. Results and caveats for the whole study, not just this receptor: Observed TCR beta diversity correlated strongly with the percentage of naive T cells measured by flow cytometry. Because donor CMV infection status was unknown, age-related changes in expanded clonotypes were potentially confounded. Because profiling used bulk unsorted PBMCs, naive and antigen-experienced compartments could not be compared conclusively. As age increased, observed TCR beta diversity per million T cells dropped in a roughly linear way, and a significant reduction was already evident by age 40. Estimates of total diversity based on one million sequenced T cells were regarded as lower bounds and as underestimates. The long-lived group showed more naive CD4+ T cells, fewer expanded clones and increased TCR diversity than the aged group, suggesting age selection.

The sequenced material came from blood. The chain employs TRBV6-2 or TRBV6-3 and TRBJ2-1; TRBD2 matches 9 bases in the middle. The J call is uncertain, as TRBJ2-7 better fits the DNA end. The TCR comes from a man aged 18-30 years in good health. The nucleotide sequence reads TGTGCCAGCAGACCAAGCGGGGGGCCCTCTAATGAGCAGTACTTC. This is translated as CASRPSGGPSNEQYF.